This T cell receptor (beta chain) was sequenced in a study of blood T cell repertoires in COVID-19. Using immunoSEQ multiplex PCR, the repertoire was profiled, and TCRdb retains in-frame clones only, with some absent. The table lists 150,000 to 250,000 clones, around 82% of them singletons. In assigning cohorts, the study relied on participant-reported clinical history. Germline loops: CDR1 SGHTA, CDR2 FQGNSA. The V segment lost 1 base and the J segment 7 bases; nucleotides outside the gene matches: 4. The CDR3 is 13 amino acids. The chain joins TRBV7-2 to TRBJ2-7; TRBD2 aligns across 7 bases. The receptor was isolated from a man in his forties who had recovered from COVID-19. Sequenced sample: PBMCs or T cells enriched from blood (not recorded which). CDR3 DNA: TGTGCCAGCAGCTTAGTGGGGGGGGAGGAGCAGTACTTC. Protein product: CASSLVGGEEQYF.